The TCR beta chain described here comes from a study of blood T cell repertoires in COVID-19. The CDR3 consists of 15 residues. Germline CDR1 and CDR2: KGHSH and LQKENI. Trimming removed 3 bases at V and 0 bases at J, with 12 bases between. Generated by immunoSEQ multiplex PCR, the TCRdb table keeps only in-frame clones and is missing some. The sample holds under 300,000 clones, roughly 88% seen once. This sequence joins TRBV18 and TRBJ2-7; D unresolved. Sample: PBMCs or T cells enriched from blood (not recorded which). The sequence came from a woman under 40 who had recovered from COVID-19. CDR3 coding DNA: TGTGCCAGCTCACCTCTAGAGACCCCCTCCTACGAGCAGTACTTC. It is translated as CASSPLETPSYEQYF.